This paragraph reports one T cell receptor beta chain. Antigen specificity is unknown. CDR1 and CDR2 (germline): LNHDA, SQIVND (reference sequence). With V trimmed by 0 bases and J by 0 bases, 8 bases remained unmatched. CDR3 length: 19 amino acids. This specimen belongs to a study of persistence of HIV-infected CD4 T cells. Study outcomes and limitations: Degenerate expanded CDR3beta sequences were enriched among CMV- and Gag-responding cells.

An overlapping HIV-1 Gag peptide pool stimulated these cells at roughly 0.97 ug/peptide/mL. CD4+ T cells upregulating both CD40 ligand and CD69 were sorted as responding cells. Donors had CD4+ T cell counts above 400 cells/uL and were CMV-seropositive. Sequencing used immunoSEQ version 4 in survey mode. Clones were read by immunoSEQ multiplex PCR, and TCRdb kept only the in-frame ones, dropping some. Among roughly 25,000 clones, about 74% were seen once, and the ten largest hold over 1.5%. This chain links TRBV19 with TRBJ2-1, with 10 nucleotides matching TRBD2. The sample consisted of CD4+ T cells sorted from PBMCs after 18-hour stimulation, taken from a patient who received antiretroviral therapy. This TCR was recovered from an adult man with HIV who was CMV-seropositive. As DNA, the CDR3 is TGTGCCAGTAGTATAGAGTTAGCGGGGGGTCCTAGCTCCTACAATGAGCAGTTCTTC. Protein product: CASSIELAGGPSSYNEQFF.